Here is one TCR beta chain with its context. Antigen specificity is unknown. In the same sample, other DNA sequences code for this CDR3. This table comes from immunoSEQ multiplex PCR, and its TCRdb copy is limited to in-frame clones, with some not included. Counted here are fewer than 900,000 clones, around 90% occurring once; the ten biggest clones make up roughly 1.5%. The entry originates in a study of Ad26.COV2.S vaccination and SARS-CoV-2 variants. Study in general: The COV1001 Ad26.COV2.S trial arm included the donor.

Treatment denoted: about 20 received Ad26.COV2.S at low or high dose, single or two shots; a few received placebo; per-sample allocation not given. The samples were gathered on day 63 after the first injection of vaccine or placebo. Vaccination used an Ad26 vector expressing Wuhan-strain SARS-CoV-2 spike. General observations from the study: Spike-specific TCR breadth in vaccine recipients exceeded that seen in placebo recipients.

The germline V gene encodes CDR1 LGHDT and CDR2 YNNKEL (reference sequence). V lost 0 bases to trimming and J lost 5 bases, with 4 bases between them. CDR3 length equals 13 residues. The receptor was isolated from a person between 18 and 59 years old who received the Ad26.COV2.S COVID-19 vaccine or a placebo. The V call is TRBV3-1 (or the pseudogene TRBV3-2), the J call TRBJ2-2; D ambiguous. The source was peripheral blood, collected in a trial of Ad26.COV2.S vaccine versus placebo. CDR3 DNA sequence: TGTGCCAGCAGCCAAGATCGAACCGGGGAGCTGTTTTTT. Translating gives CASSQDRTGELFF.